This T cell receptor (beta chain) was sequenced during a study of cytomegalovirus exposure and HLA in healthy donors. The PCR used 60 Vbeta and 13 Jbeta primers. The protocol was immunoSEQ multiplex PCR, while the TCRdb copy is restricted to in-frame clones and leaves out a portion. The repertoire holds 150,000 or so clones, with roughly four fifths as singletons. The CDR3 consists of 14 residues. The ends were cut back, 5 bases at V and 10 bases at J, with 15 bases in the middle. The germline gives CDR1 SEHNR, CDR2 FQNEAQ (reference sequence). The receptor was isolated from a male donor in good health and CMV-seropositive. This chain links TRBV7-9 with TRBJ1-6; D gene ambiguous. The sequenced sample consisted of PBMCs. DNA of the CDR3: TGTGCCAGCAGCCCGACGGTAGACGGGTCACCCCTCCACTTT. The encoded protein is CASSPTVDGSPLHF.